Presented here are 8 T cell receptor beta chains from one specimen sequenced in a study of T cell responses to AZD1222 COVID-19 vaccine. The data were produced by immunoSEQ multiplex PCR, yet TCRdb's version contains in-frame clones alone and is incomplete. The sample has approximately 180,000 clones, 85% to 90% seen once. The specimen comprised peripheral blood, sampled on day 0 of AZD1222 vaccination. These receptor sequences come from an adult in good health.

The rearrangement uses TRBV5-4 and TRBJ1-3; perhaps TRBD1 as D (5 bases). V shed 3 bases and J shed 2 bases, with 12 bases lying between them. This CDR3 has 15 residues. CDR1 and CDR2 from the germline V gene are SGHNT and YYREEE (reference sequence). Written as DNA, the CDR3 is TGTGCCAGCAGCTCAGGGATTATAGCTGGAAACACCATATATTTT. Its protein is CASSSGIIAGNTIYF.

The chain joins TRBV7-2 to TRBJ2-7; 9 nucleotides align to TRBD1. V was clipped by 4 bases and J by 3 bases; unmatched bases: 4. CDR1 is SGHTA, CDR2 FQGNSA, per germline. This CDR3 is 14 amino acids long. The chain's CDR3 is CASSYGTGFYEQYF. CDR3 DNA sequence: TGTGCCAGCAGCTACGGGACAGGGTTCTACGAGCAGTACTTC.

This chain connects TRBV7-6 to TRBJ2-3, with D hard to call. V gave up 0 bases and J gave up 1 base, with 8 bases separating them. CDR1 and CDR2 (germline): SGHVS, FNYEAQ. The CDR3 loop spans 15 amino acids. CDR3 sequence (DNA): TGTGCCAGCAGCTTAGCACACGGTGGCACAGATACGCAGTATTTT. Its translation: CASSLAHGGTDTQYF.

The chain employs TRBV11-1 and TRBJ1-1, with D unresolved. V was cut by 5 bases and J by 1 base, with 17 bases left in between. From germline, CDR1 is SGHAT and CDR2 FQDESV (reference sequence). This CDR3 region has 16 residues. CDR3 sequence (DNA): TGTGCCAGCAGCCTTGAGGTTGGCGCCTCGAACACTGAAGCTTTCTTT. It codes for CASSLEVGASNTEAFF.

The chain combines TRBV18 with TRBJ2-7, with TRBD1 as a possible D gene (6 bases). The V end lost 0 bases, the J end lost 3 bases, and 12 bases lay between the germline ends. CDR1 and CDR2 from the germline V gene are KGHSH and LQKENI. This CDR3 comprises 15 residues. CDR3 in DNA: TGTGCCAGCTCACCACCAGGGGGTGGGAGCTACGAGCAGTACTTC. Translating gives CASSPPGGGSYEQYF. The full variable domain, rest sourced from reference TRBV18 and TRBJ2-7, is NAGVMQNPRHLVRRRGQEARLRCSPMKGHSHVYWYRQLPEEGLKFMVYLQKENIIDESGMPKERFSAEFPKEGPSILRIQQVVRGDSAAYFCASSPPGGGSYEQYFGPGTRLTVT.

This rearrangement joins TRBV7-9 to TRBJ1-1; tentatively, D is TRBD1 (6 bases). V was trimmed by 1 base and J by 4 bases, leaving 10 bases between them. The CDR3 totals 14 residues. The V gene's germline CDR1 is SEHNR and CDR2 FQNEAQ (reference sequence). In nucleotides, the CDR3 is TGTGCCAGCAGCTTAGGGGGGGGCCCCACTGAAGCTTTCTTT. Its translation is CASSLGGGPTEAFF.

The chain couples TRBV19 to TRBJ2-7, with D maybe TRBD2 (5 bases). The CDR3 extends over 12 amino acids. V lost 3 bases and J lost 3, with 6 bases in between. Germline CDR1 LNHDA, CDR2 SQIVND (reference sequence). The CDR3 sequence: CASSIGSYEQYF. CDR3 sequence (DNA): TGTGCCAGTAGTATTGGGAGCTACGAGCAGTACTTC.

The chain carries TRBV5-8 and TRBJ2-4; D is uncertain. The CDR3 runs to 14 residues. CDR1 is SGHTS, CDR2 YDEGEE, per germline. Trimming cost V 2 bases and J 3 bases, with 9 bases left between them. The CDR3 DNA reads as TGTGCCAGCAGCTTTCTACCGATCAAAAACATTCAGTACTTC. Encoded protein: CASSFLPIKNIQYF.